This entry lists 2 T cell receptor beta chains sequenced from one sample in a study of metastatic and nonmetastatic thyroid tumors (dated by TCRdb to 2018 to 2021). None of the patients had been given any treatment before thyroid surgery. The library was produced with PCR. Sequencing was performed on an Illumina HiSeq 4000. TCRdb reran the public reads through fastp at Q25 and MiXCR, keeping productive beta chains. The sample table shows tens of thousands of clones, and 15% are seen once. The ten largest make up approximately 3.4% of the sample. The sequenced material came from blood. These TCRs come from a female donor with papillary thyroid cancer or a benign thyroid nodule (not recorded which). Some clones in this sample may be carry-over from other donors' samples.

This clone was picked up a small number of times. The chain combines TRBV19 with TRBJ2-1; 10 nucleotides line up with TRBD2. The V gene's germline CDR1 is LNHDA and CDR2 SQIVND (reference sequence). With V trimmed by 2 bases and J by 10 bases, 8 bases remained unmatched. This CDR3 comprises 15 residues. CDR3 nucleotides: TGTGCCAGTAGTATAACAGCGGGAGGGCGATTCGAGCAGTTCTTC. Its translation is CASSITAGGRFEQFF.

This clone was recorded many times. The V gene is TRBV28, the J gene TRBJ1-1; the D is unclear. CDR3 length: 13 amino acids. Germline V gene lookup returns CDR1 MDHEN and CDR2 SYDVKM. The V gene lost 8 bases and the J gene lost 9 bases, with 19 bases spanning the gap. The CDR3 here is CASGPPPALKAFF. The CDR3 DNA follows: TGTGCCAGCGGACCCCCTCCGGCCTTAAAAGCTTTCTTT.